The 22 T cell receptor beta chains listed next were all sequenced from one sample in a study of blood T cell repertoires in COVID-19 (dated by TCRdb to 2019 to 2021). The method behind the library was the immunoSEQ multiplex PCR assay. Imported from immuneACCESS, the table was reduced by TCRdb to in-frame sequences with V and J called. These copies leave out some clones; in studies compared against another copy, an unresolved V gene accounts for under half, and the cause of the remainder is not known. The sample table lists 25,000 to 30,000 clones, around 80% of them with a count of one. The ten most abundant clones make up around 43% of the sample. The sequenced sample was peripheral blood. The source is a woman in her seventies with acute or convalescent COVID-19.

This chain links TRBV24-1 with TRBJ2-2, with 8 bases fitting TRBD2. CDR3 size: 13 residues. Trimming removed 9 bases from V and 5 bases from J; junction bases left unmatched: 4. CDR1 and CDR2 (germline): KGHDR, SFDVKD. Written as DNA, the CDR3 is TGTGCCACCGAGCCTAGCGGGACCGGGGAGCTGTTTTTT. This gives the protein CATEPSGTGELFF.

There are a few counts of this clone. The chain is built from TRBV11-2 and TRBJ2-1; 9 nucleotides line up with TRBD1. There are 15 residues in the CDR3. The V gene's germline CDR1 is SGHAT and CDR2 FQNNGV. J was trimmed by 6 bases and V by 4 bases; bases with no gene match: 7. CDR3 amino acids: CASSSGQGWGNEQFF. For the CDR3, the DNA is TGTGCCAGCAGCTCGGGACAGGGTTGGGGCAATGAGCAGTTCTTC.

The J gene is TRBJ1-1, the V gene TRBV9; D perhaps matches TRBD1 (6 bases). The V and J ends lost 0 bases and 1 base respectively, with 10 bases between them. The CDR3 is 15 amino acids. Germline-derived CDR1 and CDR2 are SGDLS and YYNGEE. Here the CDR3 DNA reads TGTGCCAGCAGCGTAGTTTCAGGGGAGAACACTGAAGCTTTCTTT. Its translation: CASSVVSGENTEAFF. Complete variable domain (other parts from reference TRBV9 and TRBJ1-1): DSGVTQTPKHLITATGQRVTLRCSPRSGDLSVYWYQQSLDQGLQFLIQYYNGEERAKGNILERFSAQQFPDLHSELNLSSLELGDSALYFCASSVVSGENTEAFFGQGTRLTVV.

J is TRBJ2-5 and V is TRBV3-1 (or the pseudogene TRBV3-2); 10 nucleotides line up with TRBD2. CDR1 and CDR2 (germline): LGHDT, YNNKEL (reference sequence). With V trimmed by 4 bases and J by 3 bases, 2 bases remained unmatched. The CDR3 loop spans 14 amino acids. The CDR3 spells CASSLGLAEETQYF. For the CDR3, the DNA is TGTGCCAGCAGCCTCGGACTAGCGGAAGAGACCCAGTACTTC.

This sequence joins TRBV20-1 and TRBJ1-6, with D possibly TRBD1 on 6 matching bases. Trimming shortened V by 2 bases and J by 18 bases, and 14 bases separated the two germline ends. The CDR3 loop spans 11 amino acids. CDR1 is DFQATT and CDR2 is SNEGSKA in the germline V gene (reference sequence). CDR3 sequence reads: CSARPGGANHF. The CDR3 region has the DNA TGCAGTGCTAGACCCGGGGGGGCAAACCACTTT.

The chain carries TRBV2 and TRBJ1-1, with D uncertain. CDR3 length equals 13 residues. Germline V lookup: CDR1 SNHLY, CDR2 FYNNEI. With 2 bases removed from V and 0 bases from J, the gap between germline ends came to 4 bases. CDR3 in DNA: TGTGCCAGCAGTGAACAGGTGAACACTGAAGCTTTCTTT. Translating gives CASSEQVNTEAFF.

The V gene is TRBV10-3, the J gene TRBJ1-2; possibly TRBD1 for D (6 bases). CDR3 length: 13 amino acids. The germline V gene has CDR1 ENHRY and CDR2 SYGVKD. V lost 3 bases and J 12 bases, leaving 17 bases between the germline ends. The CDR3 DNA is TGTGCCATCAGTGACCCTCGACAGACAGGCGACACCTTC. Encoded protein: CAISDPRQTGDTF.

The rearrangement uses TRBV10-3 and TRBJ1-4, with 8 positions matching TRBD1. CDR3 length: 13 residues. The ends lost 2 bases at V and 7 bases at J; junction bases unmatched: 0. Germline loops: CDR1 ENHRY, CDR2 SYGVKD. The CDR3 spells CAISEDRGEKLFF. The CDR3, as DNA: TGTGCCATCAGTGAGGACAGGGGTGAAAAACTGTTTTTT.

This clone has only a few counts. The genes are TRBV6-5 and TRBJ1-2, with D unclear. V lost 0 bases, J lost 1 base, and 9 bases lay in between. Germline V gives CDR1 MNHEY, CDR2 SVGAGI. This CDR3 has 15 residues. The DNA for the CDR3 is TGTGCCAGCAGTTACTCGGGAGCCCTTAACTATGGCTACACCTTC. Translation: CASSYSGALNYGYTF.

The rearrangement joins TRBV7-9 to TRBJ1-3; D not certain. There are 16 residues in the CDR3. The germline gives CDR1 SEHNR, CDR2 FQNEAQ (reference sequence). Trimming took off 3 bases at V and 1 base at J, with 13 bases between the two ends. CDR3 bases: TGTGCCAGCAGCTTTCGTGGTGAGGGTTCTGGAAACACCATATATTTT. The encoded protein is CASSFRGEGSGNTIYF.

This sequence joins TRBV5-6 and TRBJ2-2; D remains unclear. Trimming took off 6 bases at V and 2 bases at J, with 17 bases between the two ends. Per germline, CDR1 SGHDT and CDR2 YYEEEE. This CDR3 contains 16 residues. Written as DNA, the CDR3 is TGTGCCAGCACCCGGATGGGCCTGAGTAACACCGGGGAGCTGTTTTTT. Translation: CASTRMGLSNTGELFF.

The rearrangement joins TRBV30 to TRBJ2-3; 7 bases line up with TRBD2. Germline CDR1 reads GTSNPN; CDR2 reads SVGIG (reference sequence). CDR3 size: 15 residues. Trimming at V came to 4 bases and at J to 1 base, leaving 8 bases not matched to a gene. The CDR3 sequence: CAWTGGSIGTDTQYF. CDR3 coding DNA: TGTGCCTGGACTGGCGGGAGTATCGGCACAGATACGCAGTATTTT.

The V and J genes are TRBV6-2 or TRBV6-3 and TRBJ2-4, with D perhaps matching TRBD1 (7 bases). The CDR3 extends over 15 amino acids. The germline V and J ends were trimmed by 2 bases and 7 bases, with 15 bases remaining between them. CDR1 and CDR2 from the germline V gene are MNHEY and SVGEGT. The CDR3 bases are TGTGCCAGCAGTTACCGAGACAGGGAGGAGAACATTCAGTACTTC. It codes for CASSYRDREENIQYF.

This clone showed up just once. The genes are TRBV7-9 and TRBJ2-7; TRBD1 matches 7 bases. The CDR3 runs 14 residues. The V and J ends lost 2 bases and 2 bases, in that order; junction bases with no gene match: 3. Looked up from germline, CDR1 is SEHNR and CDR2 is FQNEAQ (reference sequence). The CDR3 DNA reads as TGTGCCAGCAGCTTAATGGGACAGCCCTACGAGCAGTACTTC. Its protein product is CASSLMGQPYEQYF.

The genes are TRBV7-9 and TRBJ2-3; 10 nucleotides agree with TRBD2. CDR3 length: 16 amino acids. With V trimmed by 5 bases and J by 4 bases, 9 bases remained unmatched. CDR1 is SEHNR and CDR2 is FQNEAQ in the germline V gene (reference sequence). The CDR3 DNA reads TGTGCCAGCAGCCCGGGACTAGCGAGGTCTGCAGATACGCAGTATTTT. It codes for CASSPGLARSADTQYF.

This CDR3 reads CASSKGTSGTYEQYF. CDR3 DNA: TGTGCCAGCAGCAAAGGGACTAGCGGAACCTACGAGCAGTACTTC. The J gene is TRBJ2-7, the V gene TRBV21-1; TRBD2 reflects the table's D call only, with no check against the DNA. TRBV21-1 is an annotated pseudogene. There are 15 residues in the CDR3.

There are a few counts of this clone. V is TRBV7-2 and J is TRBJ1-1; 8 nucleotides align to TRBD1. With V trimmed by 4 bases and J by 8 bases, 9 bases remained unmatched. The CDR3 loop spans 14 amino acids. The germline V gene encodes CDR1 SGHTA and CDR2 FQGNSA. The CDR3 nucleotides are TGTGCCAGCAGCTATACTAACCGGGACAGGGAAGCTTTCTTT. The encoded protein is CASSYTNRDREAFF.

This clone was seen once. The CDR3 nucleotides are TGTGCCAGTAGTACTCTGTTGGGCACCAGCTCCTACGAGCAGTACTTC. It codes for CASSTLLGTSSYEQYF. The chain joins TRBV19 to TRBJ2-7; D gene uncertain. There are 16 residues in the CDR3. Between the trimmed V and J ends, which lost 4 bases and 0 bases, there was a span of 16 bases. CDR1 is LNHDA, CDR2 SQIVND, per germline (reference sequence).

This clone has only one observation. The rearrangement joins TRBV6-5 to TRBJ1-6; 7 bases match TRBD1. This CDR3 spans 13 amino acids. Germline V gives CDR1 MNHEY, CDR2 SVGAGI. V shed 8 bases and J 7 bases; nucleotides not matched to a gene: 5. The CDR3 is CASLTGMNSPLHF. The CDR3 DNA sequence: TGTGCCAGCCTGACAGGGATGAATTCACCCCTCCACTTT.

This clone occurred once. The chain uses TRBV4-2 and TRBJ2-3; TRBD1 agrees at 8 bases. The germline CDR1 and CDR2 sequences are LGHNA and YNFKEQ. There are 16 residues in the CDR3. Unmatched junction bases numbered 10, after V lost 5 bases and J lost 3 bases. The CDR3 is CASSSQNRGRTDTQYF. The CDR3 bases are TGTGCCAGCAGCTCACAGAACAGGGGGAGGACAGATACGCAGTATTTT.

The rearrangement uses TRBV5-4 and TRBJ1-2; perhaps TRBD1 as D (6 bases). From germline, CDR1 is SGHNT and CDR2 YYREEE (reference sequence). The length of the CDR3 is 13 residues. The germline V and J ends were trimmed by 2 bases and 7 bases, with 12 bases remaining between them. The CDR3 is CASSFLQGSGYTF. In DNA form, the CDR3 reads TGTGCCAGCAGCTTCCTCCAGGGGTCTGGCTACACCTTC.

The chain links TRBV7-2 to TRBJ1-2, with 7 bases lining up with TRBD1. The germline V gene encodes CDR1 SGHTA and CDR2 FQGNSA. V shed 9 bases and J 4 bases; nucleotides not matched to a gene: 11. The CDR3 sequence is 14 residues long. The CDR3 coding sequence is TGTGCCAGTGCGGGACAGACAGTTTTCTATGGCTACACCTTC. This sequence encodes CASAGQTVFYGYTF.